The entry below describes one TCR beta chain. The data were obtained in a study of control samples from healthy donors and cancer patients. The V gene's germline CDR1 is DFQATT and CDR2 SNEGSKA (reference sequence). This CDR3 region has 14 residues. Trimming cost V 3 bases and J 9 bases; bases outside gene matches: 7. Data came from immunoSEQ multiplex PCR; TCRdb stores just in-frame clones and leaves some out. The sample lists 95,000 to 150,000 clones; roughly 87% were seen once. The rearrangement links TRBV20-1 to TRBJ1-5, with 11 bases aligning to TRBD1. The TCR was taken from a man between 18 and 29 years old in good health. Sequencing used blood. The CDR3 coding sequence is TGCAGTGCTAGTCTGGGACAGGGGGGAATGCCCCAGCATTTT. Amino acid sequence: CSASLGQGGMPQHF.